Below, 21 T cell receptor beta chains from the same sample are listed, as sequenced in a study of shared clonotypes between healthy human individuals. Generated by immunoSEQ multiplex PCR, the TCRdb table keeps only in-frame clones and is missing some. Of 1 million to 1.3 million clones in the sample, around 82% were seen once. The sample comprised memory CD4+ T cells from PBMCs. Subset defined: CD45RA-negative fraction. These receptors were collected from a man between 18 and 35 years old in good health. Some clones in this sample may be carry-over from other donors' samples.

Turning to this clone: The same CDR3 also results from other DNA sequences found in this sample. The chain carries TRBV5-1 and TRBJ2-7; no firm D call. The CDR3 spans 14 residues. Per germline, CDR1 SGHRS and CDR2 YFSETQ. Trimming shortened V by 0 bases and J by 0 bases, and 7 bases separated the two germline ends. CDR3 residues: CASSLDPGSYEQYF. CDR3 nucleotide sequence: TGCGCCAGCAGCTTGGATCCGGGCTCCTACGAGCAGTACTTC.

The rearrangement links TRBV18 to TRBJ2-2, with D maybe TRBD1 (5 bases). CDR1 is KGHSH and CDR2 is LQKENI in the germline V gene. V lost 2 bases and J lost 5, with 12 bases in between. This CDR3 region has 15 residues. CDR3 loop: CASSPNGPGTGELFF. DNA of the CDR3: TGTGCCAGCTCACCAAACGGGCCAGGGACCGGGGAGCTGTTTTTT.

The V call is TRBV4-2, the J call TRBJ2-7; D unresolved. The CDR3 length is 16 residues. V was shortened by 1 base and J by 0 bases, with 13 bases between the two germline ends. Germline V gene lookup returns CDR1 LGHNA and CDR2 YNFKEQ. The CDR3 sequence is CASSQAPGRFSYEQYF. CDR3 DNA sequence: TGTGCCAGCAGCCAAGCCCCTGGACGGTTCTCCTACGAGCAGTACTTC.

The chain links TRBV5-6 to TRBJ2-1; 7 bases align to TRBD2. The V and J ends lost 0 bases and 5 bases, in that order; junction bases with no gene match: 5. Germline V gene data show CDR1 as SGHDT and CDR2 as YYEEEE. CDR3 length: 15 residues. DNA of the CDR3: TGTGCCAGCAGCTTGGCGGCTAGCGGTAACAATGAGCAGTTCTTC. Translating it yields CASSLAASGNNEQFF.

CDR3 coding DNA: TGTGCCAGCAGTTACGCCAAGTACGAGCAGTACTTC. The encoded protein is CASSYAKYEQYF. The chain recombines TRBV6-6 with TRBJ2-7; D remains ambiguous. Germline CDR1 reads MNHNY; CDR2 reads SVGAGI (reference sequence). Trimming shortened V by 2 bases and J by 4 bases, and 6 bases separated the two germline ends. This CDR3 comprises 12 residues.

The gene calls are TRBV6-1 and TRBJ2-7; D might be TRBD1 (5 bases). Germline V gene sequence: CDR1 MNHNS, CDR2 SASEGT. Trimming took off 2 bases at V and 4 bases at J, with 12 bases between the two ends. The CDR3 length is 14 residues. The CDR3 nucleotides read TGTGCCAGCAGTGAAAGACAGTACGGTTACGAGCAGTACTTC. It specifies CASSERQYGYEQYF.

DNA of the CDR3: TGTGCCAGCAGTTTTATCCCGGGACAGCATCTCTCTGGGGCCAACGTCCTGACTTTC. This gives the protein CASSFIPGQHLSGANVLTF. The genes are TRBV28 and TRBJ2-6, with 7 nucleotides matching TRBD1. The CDR3 spans 19 residues. The germline V gene encodes CDR1 MDHEN and CDR2 SYDVKM. Trimming cost V 3 bases and J 0 bases; bases outside gene matches: 11.

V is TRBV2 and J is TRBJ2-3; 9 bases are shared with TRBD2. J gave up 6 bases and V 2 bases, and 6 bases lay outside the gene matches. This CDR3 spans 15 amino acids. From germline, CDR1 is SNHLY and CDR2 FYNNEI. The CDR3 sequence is CASSESSGIWDTQYF. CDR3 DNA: TGTGCCAGCAGTGAATCTAGCGGGATTTGGGATACGCAGTATTTT.

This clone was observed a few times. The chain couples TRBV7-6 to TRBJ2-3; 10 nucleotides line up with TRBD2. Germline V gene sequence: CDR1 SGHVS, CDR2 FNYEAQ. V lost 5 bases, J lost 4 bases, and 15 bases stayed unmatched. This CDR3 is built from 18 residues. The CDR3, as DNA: TGTGCCAGCAGCCCGCGGGGGCTAGCGGGGGCCCTACCAGATACGCAGTATTTT. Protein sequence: CASSPRGLAGALPDTQYF.

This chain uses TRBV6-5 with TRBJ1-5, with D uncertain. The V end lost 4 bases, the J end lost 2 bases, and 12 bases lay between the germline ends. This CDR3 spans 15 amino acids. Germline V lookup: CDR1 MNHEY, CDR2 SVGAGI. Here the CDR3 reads CASSSVRRGNQPQHF. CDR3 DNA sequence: TGTGCCAGCAGTTCCGTTAGACGGGGCAATCAGCCCCAGCATTTT.

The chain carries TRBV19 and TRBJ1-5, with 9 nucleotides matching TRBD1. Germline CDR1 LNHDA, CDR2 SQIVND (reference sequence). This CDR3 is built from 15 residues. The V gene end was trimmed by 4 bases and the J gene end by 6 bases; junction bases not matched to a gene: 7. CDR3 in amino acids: CASSTQGARFQPQHF. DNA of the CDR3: TGTGCCAGTAGTACACAGGGGGCTAGATTTCAGCCCCAGCATTTT.

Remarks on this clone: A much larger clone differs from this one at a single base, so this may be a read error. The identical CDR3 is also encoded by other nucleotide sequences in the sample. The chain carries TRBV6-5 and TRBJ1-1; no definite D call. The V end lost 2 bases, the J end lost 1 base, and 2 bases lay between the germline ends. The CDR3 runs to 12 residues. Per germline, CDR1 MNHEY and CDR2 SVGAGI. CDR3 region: CASSYRNTEAFF. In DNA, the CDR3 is TGTGCCAGCAGTTACCGGAACACTGAAGCTTTCTTT.

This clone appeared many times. The CDR3 spells CASSVGSGRPGDTQYF. CDR3 DNA: TGTGCCAGCAGCGTAGGTAGCGGGAGGCCTGGAGATACGCAGTATTTT. The chain carries TRBV9 and TRBJ2-3, with 10 bases matching TRBD2. This CDR3 has 16 amino acids. The V segment lost 0 bases and the J segment 5 bases; nucleotides outside the gene matches: 6. Germline lookup yields CDR1 SGDLS and CDR2 YYNGEE.

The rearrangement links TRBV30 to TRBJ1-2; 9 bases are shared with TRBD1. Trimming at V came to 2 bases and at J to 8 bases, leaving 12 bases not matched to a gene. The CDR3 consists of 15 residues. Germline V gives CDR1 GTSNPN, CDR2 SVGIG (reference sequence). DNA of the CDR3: TGTGCCTGGAGTACCGCGACAGGGGGAGTGGGCGGCTACACCTTC. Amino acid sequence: CAWSTATGGVGGYTF.

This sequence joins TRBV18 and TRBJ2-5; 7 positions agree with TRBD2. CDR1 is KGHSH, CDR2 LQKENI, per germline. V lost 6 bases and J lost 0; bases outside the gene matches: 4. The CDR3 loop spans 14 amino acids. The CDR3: CASSSGTNQETQYF. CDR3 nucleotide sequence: TGTGCCAGCTCTTCCGGGACTAACCAAGAGACCCAGTACTTC. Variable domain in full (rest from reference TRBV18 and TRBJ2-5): NAGVMQNPRHLVRRRGQEARLRCSPMKGHSHVYWYRQLPEEGLKFMVYLQKENIIDESGMPKERFSAEFPKEGPSILRIQQVVRGDSAAYFCASSSGTNQETQYFGPGTRLLVL.

The CDR3 sequence: CASSRGSLGANVLTF. CDR3 bases: TGTGCCAGCAGTCGAGGGAGTCTCGGGGCCAACGTCCTGACTTTC. V gene TRBV28 combines with J gene TRBJ2-6; D is perhaps TRBD2 (5 bases). CDR1 is MDHEN, CDR2 SYDVKM, per germline. Between the trimmed V and J ends, which lost 5 bases and 4 bases, there was a span of 12 bases. There are 15 residues in the CDR3.

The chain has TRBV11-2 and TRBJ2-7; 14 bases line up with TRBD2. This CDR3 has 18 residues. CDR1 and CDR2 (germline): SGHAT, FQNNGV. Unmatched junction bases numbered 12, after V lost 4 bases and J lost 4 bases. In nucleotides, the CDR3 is TGTGCCAGCAGCTATGGGACTAGCGGGAGAGTCCCTCCTTACGAGCAGTACTTC. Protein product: CASSYGTSGRVPPYEQYF.

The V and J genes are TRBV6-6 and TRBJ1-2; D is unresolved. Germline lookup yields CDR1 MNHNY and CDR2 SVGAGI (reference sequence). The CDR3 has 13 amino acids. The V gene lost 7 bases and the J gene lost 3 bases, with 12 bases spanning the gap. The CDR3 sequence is CASTHDEYYGYTF. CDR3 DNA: TGTGCCAGCACCCACGACGAATACTATGGCTACACCTTC.

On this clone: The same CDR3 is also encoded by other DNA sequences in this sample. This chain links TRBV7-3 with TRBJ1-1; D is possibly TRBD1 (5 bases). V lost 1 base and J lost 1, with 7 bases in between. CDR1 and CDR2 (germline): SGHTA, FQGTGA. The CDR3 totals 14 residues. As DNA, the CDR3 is TGTGCCAGCAGCTTAAGGGGGGAGAACACTGAAGCTTTCTTT. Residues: CASSLRGENTEAFF.

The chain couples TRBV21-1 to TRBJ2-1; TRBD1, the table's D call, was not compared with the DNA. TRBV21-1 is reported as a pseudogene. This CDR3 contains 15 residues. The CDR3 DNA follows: TGTGCCAGCAGCAAGTTTGGGACAGAAGTCAATGAGCAGTTCTTC. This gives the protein CASSKFGTEVNEQFF.

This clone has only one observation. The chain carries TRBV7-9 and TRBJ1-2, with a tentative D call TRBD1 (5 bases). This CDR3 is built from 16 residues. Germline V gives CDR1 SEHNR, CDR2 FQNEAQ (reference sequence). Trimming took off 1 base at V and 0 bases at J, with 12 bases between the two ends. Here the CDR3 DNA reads TGTGCCAGCAGCTTAGGCGTCGGGGGATCTAACTATGGCTACACCTTC. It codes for CASSLGVGGSNYGYTF.